The source of this TCR beta chain is a study of shared clonotypes between healthy human individuals. Looking at the study overall: There were three CD4 naive, three CD4 memory, two CD8 naive and one CD8 memory plates per donor.

Study observations and caveats: Generation probabilities of non-shared clonotypes were lower (relative to those shared by all four donors).

Original processing methods: Filtering was not the same, since immunoSEQ gave junction-only sequences without quality scores. The table came from immunoSEQ multiplex PCR; TCRdb's copy has only in-frame clones and leaves some out. The DNA was the basis for D and trimming; V, J and clone size are from that table. Found here are millions of clones, roughly 95% of them singletons; the top ten hold 0.1% to 0.15%. The germline CDR1 and CDR2 sequences are MGHRA and YSYEKL. After removal of 0 bases from V and 4 bases from J, the junction contained 10 bases not matched to a gene. This CDR3 spans 18 amino acids. Of note for this clone: Antigen: not known.

Memory CD4+ cells were the fraction left after CD45RA+ naive selection. This TCR derives from a man aged 18 to 29 in good health. The sample taken for sequencing was naive CD4+ T cells sorted from blood. Subset: CD45RA+ positively selected. V usage is TRBV4-1 and J usage is TRBJ2-2; 8 bases fit TRBD1. The CDR3 coding sequence is TGCGCCAGCAGCCAAGATCGCTGGCAGGGGGCAGGCACCGGGGAGCTGTTTTTT. As protein: CASSQDRWQGAGTGELFF.